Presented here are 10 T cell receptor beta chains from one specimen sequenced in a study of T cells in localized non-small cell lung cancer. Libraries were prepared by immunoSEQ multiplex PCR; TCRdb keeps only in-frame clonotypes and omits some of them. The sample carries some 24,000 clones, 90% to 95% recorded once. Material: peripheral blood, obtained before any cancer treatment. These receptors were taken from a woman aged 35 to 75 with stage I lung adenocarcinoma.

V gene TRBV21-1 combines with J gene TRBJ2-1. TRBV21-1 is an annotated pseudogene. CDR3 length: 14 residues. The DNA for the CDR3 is TGTGCCAGCACCGTGGAAGCGTGCCGGGACGAGCAGTTCTTC. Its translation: CASTVEACRDEQFF.

The CDR3 DNA reads as TGTGCCAGCAGCTTATCGTCCTCCTCGGAGCAGTACTTC. It specifies CASSLSSSSEQYF. The chain employs TRBV7-8 and TRBJ2-7, with D uncertain. This CDR3 contains 13 residues. The V end lost 2 bases, the J end lost 7 bases, and 12 bases lay between the germline ends. Germline V gene data show CDR1 as SGHVS and CDR2 as FQNEAQ.

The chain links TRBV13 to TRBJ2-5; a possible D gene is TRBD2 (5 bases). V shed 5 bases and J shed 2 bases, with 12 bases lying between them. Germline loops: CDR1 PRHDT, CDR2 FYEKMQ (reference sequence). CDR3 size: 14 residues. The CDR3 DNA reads TGTGCCAGCAGCATCCTGACTATGCAAGAGACCCAGTACTTC. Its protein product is CASSILTMQETQYF.

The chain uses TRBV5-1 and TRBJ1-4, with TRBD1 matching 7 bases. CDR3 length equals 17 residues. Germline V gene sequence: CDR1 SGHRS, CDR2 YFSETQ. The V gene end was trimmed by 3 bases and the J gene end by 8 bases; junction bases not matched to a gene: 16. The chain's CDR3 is CASSSVYDRADREKLFF. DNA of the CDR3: TGCGCCAGCAGCTCAGTATATGACAGGGCCGATAGGGAAAAACTGTTTTTT.

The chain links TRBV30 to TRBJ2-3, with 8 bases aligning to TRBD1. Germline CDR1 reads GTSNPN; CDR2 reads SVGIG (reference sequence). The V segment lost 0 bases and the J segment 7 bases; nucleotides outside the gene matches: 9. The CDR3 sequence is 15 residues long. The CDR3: CAWSVGNRGDHTQYF. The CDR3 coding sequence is TGTGCCTGGAGTGTAGGTAACAGGGGGGATCATACGCAGTATTTT.

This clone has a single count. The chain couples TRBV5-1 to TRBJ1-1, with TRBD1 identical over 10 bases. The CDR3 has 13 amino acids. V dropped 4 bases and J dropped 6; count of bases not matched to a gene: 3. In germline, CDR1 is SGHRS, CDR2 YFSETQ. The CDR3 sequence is CASSAGTGAEAFF. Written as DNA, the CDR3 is TGCGCCAGCAGCGCCGGGACAGGGGCTGAAGCTTTCTTT.

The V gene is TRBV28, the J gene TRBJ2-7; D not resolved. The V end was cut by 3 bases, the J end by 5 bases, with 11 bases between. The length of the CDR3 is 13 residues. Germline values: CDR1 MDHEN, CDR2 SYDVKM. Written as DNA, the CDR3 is TGTGCCAGCAGTTTTCTAGGTGCCGACGAGCAGTACTTC. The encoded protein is CASSFLGADEQYF.

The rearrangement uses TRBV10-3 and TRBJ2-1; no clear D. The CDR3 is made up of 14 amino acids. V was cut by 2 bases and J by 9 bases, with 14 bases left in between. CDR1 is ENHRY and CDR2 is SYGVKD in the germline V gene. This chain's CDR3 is CAISETSGGGEQFF. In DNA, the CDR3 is TGTGCCATCAGTGAGACCTCAGGTGGCGGTGAGCAGTTCTTC.

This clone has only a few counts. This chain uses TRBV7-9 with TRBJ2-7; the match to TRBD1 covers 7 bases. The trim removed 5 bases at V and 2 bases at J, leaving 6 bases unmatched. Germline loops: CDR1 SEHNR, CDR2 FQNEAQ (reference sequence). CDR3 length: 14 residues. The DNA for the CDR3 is TGTGCCAGCAGCCTAACCGGGACAGCCTACGAGCAGTACTTC. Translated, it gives CASSLTGTAYEQYF.

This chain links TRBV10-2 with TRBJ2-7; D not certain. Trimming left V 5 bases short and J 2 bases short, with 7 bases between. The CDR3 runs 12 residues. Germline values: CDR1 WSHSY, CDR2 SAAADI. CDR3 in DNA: TGCGCCAGCAGTCCCGGACCCTACGAGCAGTACTTC. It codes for CASSPGPYEQYF.